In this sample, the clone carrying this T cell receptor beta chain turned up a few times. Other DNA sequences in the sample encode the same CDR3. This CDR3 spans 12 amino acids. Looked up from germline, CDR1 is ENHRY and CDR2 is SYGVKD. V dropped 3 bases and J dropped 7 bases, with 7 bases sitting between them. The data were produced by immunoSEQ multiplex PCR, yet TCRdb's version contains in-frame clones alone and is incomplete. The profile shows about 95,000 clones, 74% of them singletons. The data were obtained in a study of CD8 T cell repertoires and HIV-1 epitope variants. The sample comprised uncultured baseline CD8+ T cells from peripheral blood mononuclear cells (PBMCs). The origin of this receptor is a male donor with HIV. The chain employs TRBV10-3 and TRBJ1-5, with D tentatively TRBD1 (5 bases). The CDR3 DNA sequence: TGTGCCATCAGTGACGGGGGGCAGCCCCAGCATTTT. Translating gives CAISDGGQPQHF.